These 2 T cell receptor beta chains were all obtained from the same sample, sequenced in a study of shared clonotypes between healthy human individuals. The assay was immunoSEQ multiplex PCR, and TCRdb's table has in-frame clones only and misses some. There are about 580,000 clones in the sample; roughly 98% occur only once, and 0.3% to 0.35% lies in the top ten. CD45RO-negative cells were positively selected for CCR7, leaving out terminally differentiated effector memory CD45RA+ cells. The sequencing input was naive CD8+ T cells sorted from blood. Receptor source: a man younger than 40 in good health.

V gene TRBV28 combines with J gene TRBJ1-5, with D perhaps TRBD1 (6 bases). This CDR3 is 15 amino acids long. Germline V gene data show CDR1 as MDHEN and CDR2 as SYDVKM. The V gene lost 6 bases and the J gene lost 9 bases, with 21 bases spanning the gap. CDR3 nucleotides: TGTGCCAGCAGACACAAAGGACAGACCCCACTGCCCCAGCATTTT. It yields the protein CASRHKGQTPLPQHF.

This chain connects TRBV11-2 to TRBJ1-1; tentatively, D is TRBD1 (5 bases). V was pared by 5 bases and J by 8 bases, with 9 bases between. CDR3 length equals 11 residues. Germline-derived CDR1 and CDR2 are SGHAT and FQNNGV. The CDR3 spells CASSPGLEAFF. The DNA for the CDR3 is TGTGCCAGCAGCCCGGGACTGGAAGCTTTCTTT.